The rows below give T cell receptor beta chains drawn from one sample of a study of blood T cell repertoires in COVID-19. Some clones are missing from TCRdb's copy, which holds only in-frame ones; the method was immunoSEQ multiplex PCR. Of 75,000 to 100,000 clones in the sample, 75% to 90% were seen once. The sequenced sample was peripheral blood. The source is a woman aged 80 or older with acute or convalescent COVID-19. Both conserved end residues are part of each CDR3. A D gene is named only where the DNA matches it firmly. Size values are once, few and many counts, or a class for expanded clones, and some rows have none.

TRBD2	TRBV11-2	16	TRBJ2-3	-	TGTGCCAGCAGCCCCGGAGCGCGGGGGGGCACAGATACGCAGTATTTT	CASSPGARGGTDTQYF
-	TRBV5-6	14	TRBJ1-1	-	TGTGCCAGCAGCTTAGACAGGTTATCGATTGAAGCTTTCTTT	CASSLDRLSIEAFF
-	TRBV6-5	14	TRBJ2-4	-	TGTGCCAGCAAAACCCCGGACATGAGAAACATTCAGTACTTT	CASKTPDMRNIQYF
TRBD1	TRBV2	15	TRBJ1-2	few	TGTGCCAGCAGTGAAGCAGGACAGGGGGCAGGAGGCTACACCTTC	CASSEAGQGAGGYTF
-	TRBV7-9	15	TRBJ2-1	-	TGTGCCAGCAGCCCGGTACTTCCCGGGAGCAATGAGCAGTTCTTC	CASSPVLPGSNEQFF
-	TRBV28	16	TRBJ1-3	-	TGTGCCAGCAGTTTATGGTCAGGGGTATCAGGAAACACCATATATTTT	CASSLWSGVSGNTIYF
-	TRBV3-1/TRBV3-2	13	TRBJ2-2	-	TGTGCCACCAGCCAACATCGGGGGGGGGAGCTGTTTTTT	CATSQHRGGELFF
-	TRBV10-1	13	TRBJ2-2	-	TGCGCCAGCGCCCCAGGGTACATCGGGGAGCTGTTTTTT	CASAPGYIGELFF
-	TRBV5-4	17	TRBJ1-1	-	TGTGCCAGCAGCTTGGATTTGGGGGCTGCCGTGAACACTGAAGCTTTCTTT	CASSLDLGAAVNTEAFF
-	TRBV9	15	TRBJ2-1	-	TGTGCCAGCAGCGTAGACCGGGGGACCTACAATGAGCAGTTCTTC	CASSVDRGTYNEQFF
TRBD2	TRBV18	17	TRBJ2-2	-	TGTGCCAGCTCCCGGAGAGCGGGGGGGATGAACACCGGGGAGCTGTTTTTT	CASSRRAGGMNTGELFF
-	TRBV5-1	15	TRBJ1-2	-	TGCGCCAGCAGCTTGGGATACCTATCCAGGGATGGCTACACCTTC	CASSLGYLSRDGYTF
TRBD1	TRBV6-5	15	TRBJ2-7	-	TGTGCCAGCAGTCCGAGGCCGGGACAGAGTCACGAGCAGTACTTC	CASSPRPGQSHEQYF
TRBD1	TRBV5-1	15	TRBJ2-1	-	TGCGCCAGCAGCCTGGGACAGGGATTCCACAATGAGCAGTTCTTC	CASSLGQGFHNEQFF
-	TRBV7-9	14	TRBJ1-6	-	TGTGCCAGCAGTCAAGACAGATTTAATTCACCCCTCCACTTT	CASSQDRFNSPLHF
TRBD1	TRBV5-1	17	TRBJ2-7	-	TGCGCCAGCAGCCCGAGGGGGCTAGCTTTTGGGGGCTACGAGCAGTACTTC	CASSPRGLAFGGYEQYF
TRBD1	TRBV7-8	15	TRBJ2-7	-	TGTGCCAGCAGCTTAAGATCTGGACAGGGGTACGAGCAGTACTTC	CASSLRSGQGYEQYF
-	TRBV5-1	15	TRBJ2-3	once	TGCGCCAGCAGCTTGGTAGGGGGAAGCACAGATACGCAGTATTTT	CASSLVGGSTDTQYF
-	TRBV11-2	16	TRBJ1-6	-	TGTGCCAGCAGCTTGGAGGTCAGTCGCTATAATTCACCCCTCCACTTT	CASSLEVSRYNSPLHF
TRBD1	TRBV5-4	16	TRBJ2-1	-	TGTGCCAGCAGCTTCCCCGGACAGGTTCGCTACAATGAGCAGTTCTTC	CASSFPGQVRYNEQFF
TRBD2	TRBV20-1	11	TRBJ2-1	-	TGCAGTGCTAGTGGCGGGAGTGAGCAGTTCTTC	CSASGGSEQFF
TRBD2	TRBV7-9	13	TRBJ2-7	-	TGTGCCAGCAGCTTCGGACCGGGGGGCGAGCAGTACTTC	CASSFGPGGEQYF
-	TRBV6-6	13	TRBJ2-5	few	TGTGCCAGCACTGGACGGGGAGGAGAGACCCAGTACTTC	CASTGRGGETQYF
-	TRBV9	15	TRBJ2-1	-	TGTGCCAGCAGCGTGGATGTGGGGGCGGGCAATGAGCAGTTCTTC	CASSVDVGAGNEQFF
-	TRBV5-4	13	TRBJ2-7	-	TGTGCCAGCAGCTTGGGGCAGGTCTACGAGCAGTACTTC	CASSLGQVYEQYF
-	TRBV5-4	17	TRBJ2-1	-	TGTGCCAGCAGCCGACCGCGCCAGGGAGGCTCCTACAATGAGCAGTTCTTC	CASSRPRQGGSYNEQFF
-	TRBV9	16	TRBJ2-3	once	TGTGCCAGCAGCCCCCAGCCCAGCGGACGCCCTGATACGCAGTATTTT	CASSPQPSGRPDTQYF
-	TRBV11-3	13	TRBJ2-7	-	TGTGCCAGCAGCTTTCCAGGTCCCTACGAGCAGTACTTC	CASSFPGPYEQYF
TRBD2	TRBV11-3	18	TRBJ2-5	-	TGTGCCAGCAGCTTACACGGCGGAGGCGGGGGGTATGCGGAGACCCAGTACTTC	CASSLHGGGGGYAETQYF
-	TRBV5-8	13	TRBJ1-5	-	TGTACCAGCAGTCACCGCGGGATTCAGCCCCAGCATTTT	CTSSHRGIQPQHF
-	TRBV27	13	TRBJ2-7	-	TGTGCCAGCAGTTCGACAGGAACCTACGAGCAGTACTTC	CASSSTGTYEQYF
TRBD1	TRBV5-4	14	TRBJ2-3	-	TGTGCCAGCAGCCCGGGGACAGACGTAGATACGCAGTATTTT	CASSPGTDVDTQYF
TRBD1	TRBV5-6	13	TRBJ1-2	-	TGTGCCAGCAGCTCGGGACAGAACTATGGCTACACCTTC	CASSSGQNYGYTF
-	TRBV4-2	13	TRBJ1-1	-	TGTGCCAGCAGCCCCTGGGCAGGGCCTGAAGCTTTCTTT	CASSPWAGPEAFF
-	TRBV6-1	15	TRBJ1-2	-	TGTGCCAGCAGTGAAGCGAGGCCGGGGTCTAGGGGCTACACCTTC	CASSEARPGSRGYTF
-	TRBV19	13	TRBJ1-1	-	TGTGCCAGTAGTAAAGACGTAGACACTGAAGCTTTCTTT	CASSKDVDTEAFF
-	TRBV19	14	TRBJ1-6	-	TGTGCCACCGAACCCCCGGGACTCAAGTCTCCCCTCCACTTT	CATEPPGLKSPLHF
TRBD2	TRBV2	13	TRBJ2-1	-	TGTGCCAGCAGTGTCGGACTAGCCGGTGAGCAGTTCTTC	CASSVGLAGEQFF
TRBD1	TRBV3-1/TRBV3-2	15	TRBJ1-2	-	TGTGCCAGCAGCCTGGACAGGGGAGGTAACTATGGCTACACCTTC	CASSLDRGGNYGYTF
-	TRBV10-3	18	TRBJ1-5	-	TGTGCCATCAGTGAGTCTGGGGCAGGGAAGAATAGCAATCAGCCCCAGCATTTT	CAISESGAGKNSNQPQHF